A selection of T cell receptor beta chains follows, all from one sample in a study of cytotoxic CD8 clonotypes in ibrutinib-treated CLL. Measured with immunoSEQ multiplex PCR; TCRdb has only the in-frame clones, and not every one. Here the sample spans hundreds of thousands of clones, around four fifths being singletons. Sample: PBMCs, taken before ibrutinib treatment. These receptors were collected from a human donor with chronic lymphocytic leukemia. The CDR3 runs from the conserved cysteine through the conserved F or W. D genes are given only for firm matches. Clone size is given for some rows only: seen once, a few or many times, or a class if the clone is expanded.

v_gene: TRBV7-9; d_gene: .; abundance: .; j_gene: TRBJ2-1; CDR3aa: CASSARGLEAYNEQFF; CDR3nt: TGTGCCAGCAGCGCGAGAGGGCTAGAGGCCTACAATGAGCAGTTCTTC
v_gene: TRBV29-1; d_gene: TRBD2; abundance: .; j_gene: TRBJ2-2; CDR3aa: CSVDQAGVDTGELFF; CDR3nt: TGCAGCGTTGACCAAGCGGGAGTGGATACCGGGGAGCTGTTTTTT
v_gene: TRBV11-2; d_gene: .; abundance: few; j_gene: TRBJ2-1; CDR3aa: CASSQLVNNEQFF; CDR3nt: TGTGCCAGCAGCCAACTAGTGAACAATGAGCAGTTCTTC
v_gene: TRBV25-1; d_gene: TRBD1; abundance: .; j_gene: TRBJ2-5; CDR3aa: CASSVGQRKETQYF; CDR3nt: TGTGCCAGCAGTGTGGGACAGAGAAAAGAGACCCAGTACTTC
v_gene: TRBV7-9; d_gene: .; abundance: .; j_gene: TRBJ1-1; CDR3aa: CASSPTVLNTAFF; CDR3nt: TGTGCCAGCAGCCCGACGGTTTTAAATACGGCTTTCTTT
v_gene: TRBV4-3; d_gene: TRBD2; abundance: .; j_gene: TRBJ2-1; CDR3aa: CASSQDPGLAGGYNEQFF; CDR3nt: TGCGCCAGCAGCCAAGACCCGGGACTAGCGGGGGGGTACAATGAGCAGTTCTTC
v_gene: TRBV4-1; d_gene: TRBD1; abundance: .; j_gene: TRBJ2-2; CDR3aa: CASSQYRDQGASTGELFF; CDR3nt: TGCGCCAGCAGCCAATACAGGGACCAGGGGGCAAGCACCGGGGAGCTGTTTTTT
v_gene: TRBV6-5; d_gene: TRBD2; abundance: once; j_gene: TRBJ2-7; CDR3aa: CATTRTSVPYEQYF; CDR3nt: TGTGCCACGACTCGGACTAGCGTACCCTACGAGCAGTACTTC
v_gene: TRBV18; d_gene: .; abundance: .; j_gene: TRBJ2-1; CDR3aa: CASSPPRGRQNSYNEQFF; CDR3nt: TGTGCCAGCTCACCACCAAGGGGTAGACAGAACTCCTACAATGAGCAGTTCTTC
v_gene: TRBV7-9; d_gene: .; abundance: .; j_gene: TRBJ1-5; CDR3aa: CASSPTGGGNQPQHF; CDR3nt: TGTGCCAGCAGCCCCACGGGGGGCGGAAATCAGCCCCAGCATTTT
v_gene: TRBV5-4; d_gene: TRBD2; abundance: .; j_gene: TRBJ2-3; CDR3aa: CASSPRAGGPTDTQYF; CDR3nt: TGTGCCAGCAGCCCGAGGGCGGGAGGGCCCACAGATACGCAGTATTTT
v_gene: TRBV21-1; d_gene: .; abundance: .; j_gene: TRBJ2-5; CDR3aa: CASSKEGGGETQYF; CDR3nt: TGTGCCAGCAGCAAAGAAGGGGGCGGGGAGACCCAGTACTTC
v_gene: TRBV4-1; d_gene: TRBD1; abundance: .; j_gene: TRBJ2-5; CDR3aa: CASFPQSGTVGEQETQYF; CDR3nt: TGCGCCAGCTTCCCACAATCCGGGACAGTGGGGGAACAAGAGACCCAGTACTTC
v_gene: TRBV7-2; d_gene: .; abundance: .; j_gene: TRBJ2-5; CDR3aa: CASSLTRSQETQYF; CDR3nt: TGTGCCAGCAGCTTAACCAGATCTCAAGAGACCCAGTACTTC
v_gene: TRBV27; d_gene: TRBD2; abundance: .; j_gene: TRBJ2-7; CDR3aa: CASSVLAGGYEQYF; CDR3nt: TGTGCCAGCAGTGTGCTAGCGGGAGGGTACGAGCAGTACTTC
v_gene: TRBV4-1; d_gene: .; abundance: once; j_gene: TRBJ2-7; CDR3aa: CASSQYPRGPAYEQYF; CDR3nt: TGCGCCAGCAGCCAATACCCTCGGGGGCCAGCCTACGAGCAGTACTTC
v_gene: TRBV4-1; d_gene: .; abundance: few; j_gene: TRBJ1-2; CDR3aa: CASSQEHGRPYGYTF; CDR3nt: TGCGCCAGCAGCCAAGAACACGGGCGACCGTATGGCTACACCTTC
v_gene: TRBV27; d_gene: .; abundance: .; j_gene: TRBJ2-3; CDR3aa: CASSLSAVVTQYF; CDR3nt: TGTGCCAGCAGTTTATCTGCGGTTGTTACGCAGTATTTT
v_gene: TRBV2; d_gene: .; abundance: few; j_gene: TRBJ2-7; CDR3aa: CASRNNEQYF; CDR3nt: TGTGCCAGTAGAAACAACGAGCAGTACTTC
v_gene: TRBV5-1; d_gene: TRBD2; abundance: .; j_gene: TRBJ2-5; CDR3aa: CASSLVGTSGFQETQYF; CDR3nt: TGCGCCAGCAGCTTGGTAGGGACTAGCGGATTCCAAGAGACCCAGTACTTC
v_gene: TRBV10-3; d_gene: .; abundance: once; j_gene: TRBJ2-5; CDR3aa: CATQWGGPQGVETQYF; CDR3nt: TGTGCCACCCAGTGGGGGGGCCCTCAAGGGGTAGAGACCCAGTACTTC
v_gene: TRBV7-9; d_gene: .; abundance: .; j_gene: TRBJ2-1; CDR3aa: CASSPESAISYNEQFF; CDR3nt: TGTGCCAGCAGCCCAGAATCCGCTATCTCCTACAATGAGCAGTTCTTC
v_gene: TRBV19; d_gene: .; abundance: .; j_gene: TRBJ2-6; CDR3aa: CASSIGLRSGANVLTF; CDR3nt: TGTGCCAGTAGTATAGGACTTCGCTCTGGGGCCAACGTCCTGACTTTC
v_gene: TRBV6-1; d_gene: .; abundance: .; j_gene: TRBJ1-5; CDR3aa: CASRLLPGGNQPQHF; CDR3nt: TGTGCCAGCAGACTACTTCCCGGGGGCAATCAGCCCCAGCATTTT
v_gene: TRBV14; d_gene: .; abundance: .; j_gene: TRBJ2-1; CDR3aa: CASSQEDDEQFF; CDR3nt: TGTGCCAGCAGCCAAGAGGACGATGAGCAGTTCTTC
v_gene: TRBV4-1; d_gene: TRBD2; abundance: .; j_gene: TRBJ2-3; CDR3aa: CASSQGSGRGDTQYF; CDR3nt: TGCGCCAGCAGCCAAGGTAGCGGGAGAGGAGATACGCAGTATTTT
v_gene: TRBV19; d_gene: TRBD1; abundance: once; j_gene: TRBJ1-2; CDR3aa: CASRSVPGQGRNYGYTF; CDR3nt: TGTGCCAGTAGATCGGTTCCCGGACAGGGGAGAAACTATGGCTACACCTTC
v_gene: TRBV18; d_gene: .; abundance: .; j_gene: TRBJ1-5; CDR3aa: CASSERGFDEPQHF; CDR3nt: TGTGCCAGCTCGGAGAGGGGATTTGATGAGCCCCAGCATTTT
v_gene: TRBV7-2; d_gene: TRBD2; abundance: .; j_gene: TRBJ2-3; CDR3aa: CASSSSLAGGTDTQYF; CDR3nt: TGTGCCAGCAGCTCCTCACTAGCGGGGGGCACAGATACGCAGTATTTT
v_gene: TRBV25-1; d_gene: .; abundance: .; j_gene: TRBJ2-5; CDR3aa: CASSGLEGETQYF; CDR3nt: TGTGCCAGCAGTGGACTAGAGGGAGAGACCCAGTACTTC
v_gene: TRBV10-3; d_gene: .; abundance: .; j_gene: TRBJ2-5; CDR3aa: CATSRGQETQYF; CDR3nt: TGTGCCACCTCGCGTGGACAAGAGACCCAGTACTTC
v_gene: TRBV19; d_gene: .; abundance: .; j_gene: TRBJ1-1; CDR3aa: CASSIPGAHTEAFF; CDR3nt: TGTGCCAGTAGTATCCCCGGGGCCCACACTGAAGCTTTCTTT
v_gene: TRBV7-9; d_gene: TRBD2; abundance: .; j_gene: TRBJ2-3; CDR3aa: CASSPGATSGISTDTQYF; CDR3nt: TGTGCCAGCAGCCCCGGGGCGACTAGCGGAATTAGCACAGATACGCAGTATTTT
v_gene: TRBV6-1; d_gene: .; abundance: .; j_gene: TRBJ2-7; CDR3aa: CASSEFGGPYEQYF; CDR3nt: TGTGCCAGCAGTGAATTTGGCGGCCCCTACGAGCAGTACTTC
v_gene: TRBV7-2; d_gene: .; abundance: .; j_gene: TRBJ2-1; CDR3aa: CASSYRNLGIYNEQFF; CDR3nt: TGTGCCAGCAGCTATCGTAATTTAGGTATTTACAATGAGCAGTTCTTC
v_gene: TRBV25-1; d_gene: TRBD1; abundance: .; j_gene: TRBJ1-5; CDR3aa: CASSAVRQGASLEWYF; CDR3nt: TGTGCCAGCAGTGCCGTCAGACAGGGGGCGAGTTTGGAGTGGTATTTT
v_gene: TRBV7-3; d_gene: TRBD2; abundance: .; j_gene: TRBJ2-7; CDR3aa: CASSLGREGHEQYF; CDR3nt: TGTGCCAGCAGCTTGGGACGGGAGGGCCACGAGCAGTACTTC
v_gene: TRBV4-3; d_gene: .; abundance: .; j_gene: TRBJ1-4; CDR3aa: CASSQVGALEKLFF; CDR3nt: TGCGCCAGCAGCCAAGTAGGGGCCCTGGAAAAACTGTTTTTT